The T cell receptor beta chain under discussion was sequenced for a study of blood T cell repertoires in COVID-19. Overall study context: T cells, B-cell-depleted T cells, or PBMCs provided the cDNA or gDNA that served as material.

In the study's own analysis: The authors estimated nucleated cell counts from reference gene primer amplification. Measured with immunoSEQ multiplex PCR; TCRdb has only the in-frame clones, and not every one. V, J and clone size are those of that table, while D and trimming were read from the DNA. Of about 94,000 clones in the sample, over 75% were seen once. Per germline, CDR1 MNHEY and CDR2 SVGEGT. Trimming stripped 0 bases from V and 2 bases from J, with 15 bases between. The CDR3 extends over 17 amino acids. This clone has a handful of counts. The chain links TRBV6-2 or TRBV6-3 to TRBJ2-3, with D unresolved. The sequenced material came from peripheral blood. This clonotype was obtained from a human donor with acute or convalescent COVID-19. The donor label of this sample is uncertain. The CDR3 spells CASSYSFSSEPTDTQYF. CDR3 sequence (DNA): TGTGCCAGCAGTTACTCGTTCTCCTCCGAGCCCACAGATACGCAGTATTTT.